The 8 T cell receptor beta chains below were found in one sample sequenced in a study of OX40 agonist ivuxolimab in advanced cancers. Produced via immunoSEQ multiplex PCR; TCRdb's table is partial and in-frame only. Of more than 45,000 clones listed, about nine tenths are singletons. The sequenced sample was CD4+ or CD8+ T cells sorted from blood, obtained in a trial of the OX40 agonist ivuxolimab. These receptors all come from an adult with an advanced solid tumor such as melanoma, head and neck, liver or kidney cancer.

The chain links TRBV4-1 to TRBJ2-5, with 7 bases aligning to TRBD1. The J call may be faulty, since TRBJ2-7 better matches the DNA end. CDR3 length equals 13 residues. The germline gives CDR1 MGHRA, CDR2 YSYEKL. The DNA of the CDR3 is TGCGCCAGCAGCCTTGACAGGGCCTACGAGCAGTACTTC. Encoded protein: CASSLDRAYEQYF.

The genes are TRBV7-9 and TRBJ2-5, with D possibly being TRBD1 or TRBD2 (5 bases each). Deletions cut 0 bases from V and 5 bases from J, with 10 bases between. CDR3 length: 14 amino acids. Germline V gene data show CDR1 as SEHNR and CDR2 as FQNEAQ (reference sequence). CDR3 in DNA: TGTGCCAGCAGCTTAGCGGGGGAATGGGAGACCCAGTACTTC. The encoded protein is CASSLAGEWETQYF. Full variable domain (missing parts from reference TRBV7-9 and TRBJ2-5): DTGVSQNPRHKITKRGQNVTFRCDPISEHNRLYWYRQTLGQGPEFLTYFQNEAQLEKSRLLSDRFSAERPKGSFSTLEIQRTEQGDSAMYLCASSLAGEWETQYFGPGTRLLVL.

The chain recombines TRBV11-2 with TRBJ2-7, with TRBD2 matching over 13 bases. The V and J ends lost 3 bases and 2 bases, in that order; junction bases with no gene match: 4. In germline, CDR1 is SGHAT, CDR2 FQNNGV. The CDR3 contains 16 residues. In DNA, the CDR3 is TGTGCCAGCAGCTTTGGACTAGCGGGAGAGACCTACGAGCAGTACTTC. Translated, it gives CASSFGLAGETYEQYF.

This chain connects TRBV11-2 to TRBJ2-1; TRBD2 is a possible D gene (6 bases). V was clipped by 4 bases and J by 0 bases, with 16 bases between them. The germline V gene encodes CDR1 SGHAT and CDR2 FQNNGV. The CDR3 runs 17 residues. CDR3 bases: TGTGCCAGCAGCTCTTGGAGGGCCAGGAGCTCCTACAATGAGCAGTTCTTC. Encoded protein: CASSSWRARSSYNEQFF.

The V gene is TRBV19, the J gene TRBJ1-2; tentative D call: TRBD1 (5 bases). Germline values: CDR1 LNHDA, CDR2 SQIVND (reference sequence). This CDR3 comprises 15 residues. V was trimmed by 10 bases and J by 1 base, leaving 19 bases between them. The CDR3, as DNA: TGTGCCACCCAAGGGGCTATTTTGCATAACTATGGCTACACCTTC. Its protein product is CATQGAILHNYGYTF.

The chain uses TRBV9 and TRBJ2-7; D is ambiguous. V gave up 0 bases and J gave up 3 bases, with 10 bases separating them. The CDR3 runs 14 residues. Germline loops: CDR1 SGDLS, CDR2 YYNGEE. The CDR3 loop is CASSVGAVFYEQYF. The CDR3 nucleotides read TGTGCCAGCAGCGTAGGGGCAGTCTTCTACGAGCAGTACTTC.

A single count supports this clone. The genes are TRBV6-1 and TRBJ1-1, with TRBD1 matching 10 bases. V was pared by 4 bases and J by 0 bases, with 23 bases of the junction left unmatched. CDR1 is MNHNS and CDR2 is SASEGT in the germline V gene. The CDR3 covers 22 residues. The CDR3 loop is CASSAAPETGGLPLLMNTEAFF. In nucleotides, the CDR3 is TGTGCCAGCAGTGCAGCCCCCGAGACAGGGGGCCTTCCCTTACTTATGAACACTGAAGCTTTCTTT.

This sequence joins TRBV6-5 and TRBJ2-2; D is unresolved. From germline, CDR1 is MNHEY and CDR2 SVGAGI. This CDR3 is built from 12 residues. Trimming took 4 bases from V and 3 from J, leaving 3 bases between them. This chain's CDR3 is CASSFYTGELFF. The CDR3 nucleotides are TGTGCCAGCAGTTTTTACACCGGGGAGCTGTTTTTT.